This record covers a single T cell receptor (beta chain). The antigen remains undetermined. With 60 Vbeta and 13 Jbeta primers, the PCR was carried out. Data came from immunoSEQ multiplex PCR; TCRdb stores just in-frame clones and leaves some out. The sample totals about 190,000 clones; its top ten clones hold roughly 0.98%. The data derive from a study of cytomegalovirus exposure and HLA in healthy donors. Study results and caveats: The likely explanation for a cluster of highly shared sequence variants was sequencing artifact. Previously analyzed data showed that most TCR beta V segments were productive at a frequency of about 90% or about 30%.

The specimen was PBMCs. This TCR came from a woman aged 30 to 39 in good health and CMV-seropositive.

As DNA, the CDR3 is TGTGCCAGCAGGTTTAGCCAAAACACTGAAGCTTTCTTT. It specifies CASRFSQNTEAFF. The rearrangement links TRBV7-9 to TRBJ1-1, with no clear D. V was trimmed by 6 bases and J by 2 bases, leaving 10 bases between them. The CDR3 runs to 13 residues. Germline loops: CDR1 SEHNR, CDR2 FQNEAQ (reference sequence). Looking up the rest from reference TRBV7-9 and TRBJ1-1 gives the full variable domain: DTGVSQNPRHKITKRGQNVTFRCDPISEHNRLYWYRQTLGQGPEFLTYFQNEAQLEKSRLLSDRFSAERPKGSFSTLEIQRTEQGDSAMYLCASRFSQNTEAFFGQGTRLTVV.